This T cell receptor (beta chain) was sequenced during a study of blood T cell repertoires in COVID-19. Study at large: Acute-phase and convalescent COVID-19 samples originated in the United States, Italy and Spain. Nucleic acid was either cDNA or gDNA, and it came from T cells, B-cell-depleted T cells, or PBMCs.

As handled by the study authors: It was from reference gene primer amplification that nucleated cell counts were estimated. The method was immunoSEQ multiplex PCR; TCRdb's version includes in-frame clones alone and lacks a portion of them. V and J calls and clone size are copied from that table; D and trimming were computed from the DNA. Among some 250,000 clones listed, 86% were seen once. The CDR3 extends over 16 amino acids. Trimming took 2 bases from V and 5 from J; bases not matched to a gene: 9. The V gene is TRBV23-1, the J gene TRBJ1-5, with 7 bases identical to TRBD1. TRBV23-1 is an ORF; its function is uncertain. This TCR derives from a man younger than 40 with active or convalescent COVID-19. Sequencing was carried out using peripheral blood. The CDR3 sequence: CASSQSPSGTDQPQHF. CDR3 in DNA: TGCGCCAGCAGTCAAAGCCCCTCCGGGACAGATCAGCCCCAGCATTTT.